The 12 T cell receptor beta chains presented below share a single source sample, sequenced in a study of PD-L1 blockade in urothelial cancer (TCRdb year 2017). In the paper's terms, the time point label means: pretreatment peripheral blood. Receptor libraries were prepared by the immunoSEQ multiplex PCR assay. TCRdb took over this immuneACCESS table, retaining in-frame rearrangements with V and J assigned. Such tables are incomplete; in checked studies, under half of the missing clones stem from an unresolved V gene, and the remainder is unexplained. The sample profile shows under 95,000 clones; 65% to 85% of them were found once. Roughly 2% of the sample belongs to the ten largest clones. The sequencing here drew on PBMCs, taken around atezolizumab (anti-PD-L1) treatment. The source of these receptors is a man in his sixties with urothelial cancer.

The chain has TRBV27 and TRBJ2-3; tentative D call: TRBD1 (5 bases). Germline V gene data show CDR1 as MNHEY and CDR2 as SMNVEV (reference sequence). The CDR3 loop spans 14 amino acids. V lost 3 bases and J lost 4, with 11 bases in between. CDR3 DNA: TGTGCCAGCAGTTTTCAGGGTTGGGCAGATACGCAGTATTTT. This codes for CASSFQGWADTQYF.

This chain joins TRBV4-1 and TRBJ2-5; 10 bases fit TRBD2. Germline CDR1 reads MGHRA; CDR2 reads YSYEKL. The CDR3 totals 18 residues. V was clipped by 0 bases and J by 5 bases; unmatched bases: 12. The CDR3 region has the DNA TGCGCCAGCAGCCAAGAACCATATCTAGCGGGAGTATCGGAGACCCAGTACTTC. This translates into CASSQEPYLAGVSETQYF.

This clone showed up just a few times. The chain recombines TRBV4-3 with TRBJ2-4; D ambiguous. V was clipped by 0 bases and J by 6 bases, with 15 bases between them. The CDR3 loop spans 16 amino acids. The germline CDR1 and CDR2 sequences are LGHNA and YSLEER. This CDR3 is CASSQDGPEVPNIQYF. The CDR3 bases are TGCGCCAGCAGCCAAGACGGCCCCGAGGTTCCAAACATTCAGTACTTC.

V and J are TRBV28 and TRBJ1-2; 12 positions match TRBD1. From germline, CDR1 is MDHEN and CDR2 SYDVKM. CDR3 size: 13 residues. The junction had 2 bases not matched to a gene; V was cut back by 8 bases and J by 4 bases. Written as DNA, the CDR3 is TGTGCCAGCGGGACAGGGGGCATCTATGGCTACACCTTC. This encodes CASGTGGIYGYTF.

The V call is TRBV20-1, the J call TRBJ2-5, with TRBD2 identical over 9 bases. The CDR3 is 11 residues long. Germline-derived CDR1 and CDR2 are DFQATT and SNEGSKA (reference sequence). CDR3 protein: CAQRREGPQYF. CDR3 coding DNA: TGCGCCCAACGGCGGGAGGGGCCCCAGTACTTC.

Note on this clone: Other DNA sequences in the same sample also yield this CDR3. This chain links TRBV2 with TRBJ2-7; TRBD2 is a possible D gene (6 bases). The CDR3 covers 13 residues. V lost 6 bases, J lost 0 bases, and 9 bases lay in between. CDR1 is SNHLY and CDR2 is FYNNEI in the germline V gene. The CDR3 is CASSPAGSYEQYF. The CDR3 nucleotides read TGTGCCAGCAGCCCAGCGGGCTCCTACGAGCAGTACTTC.

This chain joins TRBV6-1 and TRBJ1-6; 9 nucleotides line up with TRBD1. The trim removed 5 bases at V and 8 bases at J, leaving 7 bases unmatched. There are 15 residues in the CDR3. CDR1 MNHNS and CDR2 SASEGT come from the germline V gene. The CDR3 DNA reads TGTGCCAGCAGTACACGGACAGGGGCAGATTCACCCCTCCACTTT. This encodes CASSTRTGADSPLHF.

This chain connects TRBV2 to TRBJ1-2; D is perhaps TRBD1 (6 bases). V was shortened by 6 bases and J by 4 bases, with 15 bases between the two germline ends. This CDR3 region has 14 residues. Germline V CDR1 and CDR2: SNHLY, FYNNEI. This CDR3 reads CASRDRQAVYGYTF. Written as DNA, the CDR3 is TGTGCCAGCAGAGACCGACAGGCGGTCTATGGCTACACCTTC.

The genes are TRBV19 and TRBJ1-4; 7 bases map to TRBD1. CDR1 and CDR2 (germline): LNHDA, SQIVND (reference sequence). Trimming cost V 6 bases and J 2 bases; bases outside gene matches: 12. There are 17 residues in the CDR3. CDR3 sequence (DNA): TGTGCCAGTAGATCGATCTACGGGACAGCCACTAATGAAAAACTGTTTTTT. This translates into CASRSIYGTATNEKLFF. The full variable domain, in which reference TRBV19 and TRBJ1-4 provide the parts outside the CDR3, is DGGITQSPKYLFRKEGQNVTLSCEQNLNHDAMYWYRQDPGQGLRLIYYSQIVNDFQKGDIAEGYSVSREKKESFPLTVTSAQKNPTAFYLCASRSIYGTATNEKLFFGSGTQLSVL.

The CDR3 DNA is TGCGCCAGCAGCTTGGTGGGGACTAGCGGGGGGTCGGGGGAGCAGTACTTC. It codes for CASSLVGTSGGSGEQYF. The V call is TRBV5-1, the J call TRBJ2-7; 15 bases match TRBD2. The CDR3 sequence is 17 residues long. Germline CDR1 and CDR2: SGHRS and YFSETQ. V lost 0 bases and J lost 7; bases outside the gene matches: 8.

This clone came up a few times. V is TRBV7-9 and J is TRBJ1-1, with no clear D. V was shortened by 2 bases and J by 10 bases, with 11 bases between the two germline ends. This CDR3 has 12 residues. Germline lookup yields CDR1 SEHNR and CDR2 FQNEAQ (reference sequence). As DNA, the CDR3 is TGTGCCAGCAGCTTAAGTCTCGCGGGAGCTTTCTTT. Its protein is CASSLSLAGAFF.

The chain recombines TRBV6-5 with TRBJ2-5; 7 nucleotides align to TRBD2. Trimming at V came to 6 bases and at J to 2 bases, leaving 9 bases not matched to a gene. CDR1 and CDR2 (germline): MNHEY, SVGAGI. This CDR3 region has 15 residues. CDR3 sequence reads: CASRESSGSQETQYF. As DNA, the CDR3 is TGTGCCAGCAGGGAGAGTAGCGGGTCACAAGAGACCCAGTACTTC.